This T cell receptor beta chain appears in the sequencing data of a study of shared clonotypes between healthy human individuals. Naive-designated CD8 cells lacked CD45RO, were positively enriched for CCR7, and omitted terminally differentiated effector memory CD45RA+ cells. TCRdb's copy holds only in-frame clones and misses some; the assay was immunoSEQ multiplex PCR. The sample yields hundreds of thousands of clones, around 90% seen once. Trimming removed 3 bases at V and 6 bases at J, with 5 bases between. CDR1 is SEHNR, CDR2 FQNEAQ, per germline (reference sequence). The CDR3 covers 12 residues. Study observations and caveats: Even with large depth, rarefaction showed that sorted-subset sequencing was incomplete.

Regarding this clone: The antigen remains unidentified.

The sample comprised naive CD8+ T cells sorted from blood. The J gene is TRBJ2-2, the V gene TRBV7-9; no reliable D call. This TCR derives from a young man in good health. CDR3 protein: CASSFGSGELFF. The CDR3 coding sequence is TGTGCCAGCAGCTTTGGTTCCGGGGAGCTGTTTTTT.